This T cell receptor (beta chain) is from a study of T cell responses to AZD1222 COVID-19 vaccine. In the study overall: Samples with a second dose at about 4 or about 12 weeks were pooled together. Broader study findings: Spike-spanning, vaccine-associated CD4 TCRs were dominant at 160-218 and 743-854. Donors in the cohort were predominantly white British and more often female, and clonal diversity was possibly underestimated.

Some clones are missing from TCRdb's copy, which holds only in-frame ones; the method was immunoSEQ multiplex PCR. This table holds about 100,000 clones, about 90% found once. Germline V gene lookup returns CDR1 GTSNPN and CDR2 SVGIG (reference sequence). The CDR3 sequence is 11 residues long. The germline V and J ends were trimmed by 0 bases and 7 bases, with 6 bases remaining between them. Remarks on this clone: Its matching antigen is unknown.

The chain couples TRBV30 to TRBJ2-5; D perhaps matches TRBD2 (5 bases). This specimen consisted of peripheral blood, obtained on day 0 of AZD1222 vaccination. The TCR comes from an adult in good health. The DNA of the CDR3 is TGTGCCTGGAGTGTAGGGAGGACCCAGTACTTC. This codes for CAWSVGRTQYF.